A selection of T cell receptor beta chains follows, all from one sample in a study of shared clonotypes between healthy human individuals. Here immunoSEQ multiplex PCR was the method, and the copy in TCRdb shows in-frame clones only, minus some. There are about 1 million clones in the sample; around 74% occur only once, and approximately 1.5% lies in the top ten. The sample comprised memory CD4+ T cells sorted from blood. The receptor set was obtained from a man between 18 and 29 years old in good health. Each CDR3 is given with its conserved first and last residue. Fields, in order: D gene, J gene, V gene, clone size, CDR3 protein, CDR3 DNA. D genes are given only for firm matches. Size tells how often a clone was seen (once, few, many) or the class of an expanded clone, and some rows leave it out.

d_gene: -; j_gene: TRBJ2-3; v_gene: TRBV23-1; abundance: few; CDR3aa: CASGQKQGTDTQYF; CDR3nt: TGCGCCAGCGGCCAAAAACAGGGAACAGATACGCAGTATTTT
d_gene: -; j_gene: TRBJ1-1; v_gene: TRBV30; abundance: -; CDR3aa: CAWSTSQPYTEAFF; CDR3nt: TGTGCCTGGAGTACCTCCCAGCCCTACACTGAAGCTTTCTTT
d_gene: -; j_gene: TRBJ1-3; v_gene: TRBV11-3; abundance: -; CDR3aa: CASSLGAGNTIYF; CDR3nt: TGTGCCAGCAGCTTGGGGGCTGGAAACACCATATATTTT
d_gene: -; j_gene: TRBJ2-5; v_gene: TRBV10-2; abundance: -; CDR3aa: CASSIETAQETQYF; CDR3nt: TGCGCCAGCAGTATCGAAACCGCCCAAGAGACCCAGTACTTC
d_gene: -; j_gene: TRBJ1-1; v_gene: TRBV5-6; abundance: -; CDR3aa: CASSFRGGGTNTEAFF; CDR3nt: TGTGCCAGCAGCTTTCGGGGTGGGGGAACCAACACTGAAGCTTTCTTT
d_gene: -; j_gene: TRBJ1-1; v_gene: TRBV15; abundance: -; CDR3aa: CATSRDKGLNTEAFF; CDR3nt: TGTGCCACCAGCAGAGATAAGGGGCTGAACACTGAAGCTTTCTTT
d_gene: TRBD2; j_gene: TRBJ2-3; v_gene: TRBV27; abundance: once; CDR3aa: CASTGPLAGGYTQYF; CDR3nt: TGTGCCAGCACCGGGCCGCTAGCGGGGGGTTATACGCAGTATTTT
d_gene: -; j_gene: TRBJ1-3; v_gene: TRBV2; abundance: -; CDR3aa: CASSAGFLSGNTIYF; CDR3nt: TGTGCCAGCAGCGCCGGTTTCCTCTCTGGAAACACCATATATTTT
d_gene: -; j_gene: TRBJ1-2; v_gene: TRBV10-3; abundance: -; CDR3aa: CAISEIGSGYGYTF; CDR3nt: TGTGCCATCAGTGAGATAGGGTCAGGCTATGGCTACACCTTC
d_gene: -; j_gene: TRBJ1-1; v_gene: TRBV2; abundance: -; CDR3aa: CASNQGTLNTEAFF; CDR3nt: TGTGCCAGCAACCAGGGGACCTTGAACACTGAAGCTTTCTTT
d_gene: -; j_gene: TRBJ2-7; v_gene: TRBV5-4; abundance: -; CDR3aa: CASRRGGQTSYEQYF; CDR3nt: TGTGCCAGCAGACGTGGTGGGCAGACCTCCTACGAGCAGTACTTC
d_gene: -; j_gene: TRBJ1-2; v_gene: TRBV11-2; abundance: -; CDR3aa: CASSLVGGYGYTF; CDR3nt: TGTGCCAGCAGCTTAGTTGGGGGATATGGCTACACCTTC
d_gene: -; j_gene: TRBJ1-1; v_gene: TRBV2; abundance: few; CDR3aa: CASSDGGQEAFF; CDR3nt: TGTGCCAGCAGTGACGGAGGACAGGAAGCTTTCTTT
d_gene: -; j_gene: TRBJ1-6; v_gene: TRBV30; abundance: once; CDR3aa: CAWSVRVDYNSPLHF; CDR3nt: TGTGCCTGGAGTGTACGGGTGGACTATAATTCACCCCTCCACTTT
d_gene: TRBD2; j_gene: TRBJ2-5; v_gene: TRBV5-4; abundance: -; CDR3aa: CASSLGVGGGAPETQYF; CDR3nt: TGTGCCAGCAGCTTGGGGGTCGGCGGGGGGGCACCAGAGACCCAGTACTTC
d_gene: TRBD1; j_gene: TRBJ2-1; v_gene: TRBV7-9; abundance: -; CDR3aa: CASSLRNRGDEQFF; CDR3nt: TGTGCCAGCAGCTTGAGGAACAGGGGGGATGAGCAGTTCTTC
d_gene: TRBD1; j_gene: TRBJ1-5; v_gene: TRBV4-1; abundance: -; CDR3aa: CASSQEIDRGYQPQHF; CDR3nt: TGCGCCAGCAGCCAAGAAATAGACAGGGGGTATCAGCCCCAGCATTTT
d_gene: -; j_gene: TRBJ1-1; v_gene: TRBV7-2; abundance: once; CDR3aa: CASSWPQGGKGNTEAFF; CDR3nt: TGTGCCAGCAGCTGGCCGCAGGGAGGTAAGGGGAACACTGAAGCTTTCTTT
d_gene: -; j_gene: TRBJ2-7; v_gene: TRBV18; abundance: -; CDR3aa: CASSPPGRTYEQYF; CDR3nt: TGTGCCAGCTCACCACCGGGACGGACTTACGAGCAGTACTTC
d_gene: TRBD2; j_gene: TRBJ2-3; v_gene: TRBV15; abundance: -; CDR3aa: CATSRAGTSGADTQYF; CDR3nt: TGTGCCACCAGCAGAGCCGGGACTAGCGGAGCGGATACGCAGTATTTT
d_gene: TRBD2; j_gene: TRBJ2-3; v_gene: TRBV6-4; abundance: once; CDR3aa: CASSDSGGAPDTQYF; CDR3nt: TGTGCCAGCAGTGACAGCGGGGGGGCCCCAGATACGCAGTATTTT
d_gene: -; j_gene: TRBJ1-2; v_gene: TRBV6-5; abundance: -; CDR3aa: CASSSLMGQAYGYTF; CDR3nt: TGTGCCAGCAGTTCTCTCATGGGGCAGGCCTATGGCTACACCTTC
d_gene: TRBD1; j_gene: TRBJ2-1; v_gene: TRBV11-3; abundance: -; CDR3aa: CASSLGRGRDNEQFF; CDR3nt: TGTGCCAGCAGCTTAGGCAGGGGGCGAGACAATGAGCAGTTCTTC
d_gene: -; j_gene: TRBJ2-5; v_gene: TRBV2; abundance: once; CDR3aa: CATRPGARETQYF; CDR3nt: TGTGCCACCAGACCGGGGGCGCGAGAGACCCAGTACTTC
d_gene: -; j_gene: TRBJ2-3; v_gene: TRBV5-1; abundance: -; CDR3aa: CASSLRTASTDTQYF; CDR3nt: TGCGCCAGCAGCTTGCGGACAGCTAGCACAGATACGCAGTATTTT
d_gene: TRBD2; j_gene: TRBJ2-3; v_gene: TRBV7-2; abundance: once; CDR3aa: CASSFLTSGSQLAQYF; CDR3nt: TGTGCCAGCAGCTTTCTGACTAGCGGGAGTCAGTTAGCGCAGTATTTT
d_gene: TRBD2; j_gene: TRBJ2-5; v_gene: TRBV5-5; abundance: -; CDR3aa: CASSLALAGGAETQYF; CDR3nt: TGTGCCAGCAGCTTGGCCCTAGCGGGGGGAGCGGAGACCCAGTACTTC
d_gene: -; j_gene: TRBJ2-5; v_gene: TRBV9; abundance: -; CDR3aa: CASSVTAVQETQYF; CDR3nt: TGTGCCAGCAGCGTAACAGCGGTCCAAGAGACCCAGTACTTC
d_gene: -; j_gene: TRBJ1-1; v_gene: TRBV20-1; abundance: many; CDR3aa: CSASSVREAFF; CDR3nt: TGCAGTGCTAGCAGTGTCCGTGAAGCTTTCTTT
d_gene: TRBD1; j_gene: TRBJ1-4; v_gene: TRBV5-1; abundance: -; CDR3aa: CASSLRGQDNEKLFF; CDR3nt: TGCGCCAGCAGCTTAAGGGGACAGGATAATGAAAAACTGTTTTTT
d_gene: TRBD1; j_gene: TRBJ1-2; v_gene: TRBV29-1; abundance: -; CDR3aa: CSVEGGRGRVNYGYTF; CDR3nt: TGCAGCGTCGAGGGGGGCAGGGGGCGCGTTAACTATGGCTACACCTTC
d_gene: -; j_gene: TRBJ1-2; v_gene: TRBV5-5; abundance: -; CDR3aa: CASSFGQPGGNYGYTF; CDR3nt: TGTGCCAGCAGCTTTGGACAGCCTGGGGGTAACTATGGCTACACCTTC
d_gene: TRBD2; j_gene: TRBJ2-7; v_gene: TRBV6-5; abundance: -; CDR3aa: CASSPTSRQREQYF; CDR3nt: TGTGCCAGCAGTCCGACTAGCAGGCAGCGGGAGCAGTACTTC
d_gene: TRBD1; j_gene: TRBJ1-1; v_gene: TRBV29-1; abundance: few; CDR3aa: CSALRAGQGAKLSEAFF; CDR3nt: TGCAGCGCTCTAAGAGCGGGACAGGGGGCTAAATTATCTGAAGCTTTCTTT
d_gene: TRBD1; j_gene: TRBJ1-5; v_gene: TRBV27; abundance: few; CDR3aa: CASSPWDRGSNQPQHF; CDR3nt: TGTGCCAGCAGTCCGTGGGACAGGGGGAGCAATCAGCCCCAGCATTTT
d_gene: -; j_gene: TRBJ1-2; v_gene: TRBV6-1; abundance: -; CDR3aa: CASSETSYGYTF; CDR3nt: TGTGCCAGCAGTGAAACAAGCTATGGCTACACCTTC
d_gene: -; j_gene: TRBJ1-5; v_gene: TRBV6-1; abundance: -; CDR3aa: CASKGGGNQPQHF; CDR3nt: TGTGCCAGCAAAGGGGGAGGCAATCAGCCCCAGCATTTT
d_gene: -; j_gene: TRBJ2-3; v_gene: TRBV6-5; abundance: -; CDR3aa: CASSYGLPSTDTQYF; CDR3nt: TGTGCCAGCAGTTACGGGCTCCCTAGCACAGATACGCAGTATTTT
d_gene: TRBD2; j_gene: TRBJ2-3; v_gene: TRBV5-4; abundance: -; CDR3aa: CASSLKLAGRTDTQYF; CDR3nt: TGTGCCAGCAGCTTGAAACTAGCGGGAAGAACAGATACGCAGTATTTT
d_gene: -; j_gene: TRBJ1-1; v_gene: TRBV5-1; abundance: -; CDR3aa: CASRQLTEVNTEAFF; CDR3nt: TGCGCCAGCAGACAGCTGACAGAGGTGAACACTGAAGCTTTCTTT